This TCR beta chain is drawn from a study of tumor-infiltrating lymphocytes in localized non-small cell lung cancer. Clones were read by immunoSEQ multiplex PCR, and TCRdb kept only the in-frame ones, dropping some. The sample yields over 10,000 clones, roughly 64% seen once. Per germline, CDR1 SGHVS and CDR2 FNYEAQ. The V gene end was trimmed by 5 bases and the J gene end by 3 bases; junction bases not matched to a gene: 11. The CDR3 is made up of 16 amino acids. This rearrangement joins TRBV7-6 to TRBJ2-7; TRBD1 agrees at 9 bases. Sequenced material: lung tumor tissue. The receptor was derived from a human donor with non-small cell lung cancer. The CDR3 bases are TGTGCCAGCAGCCCGCGAACCCTGGACAGGGGCTACGAGCAGTACTTC. This encodes CASSPRTLDRGYEQYF. The complete variable domain, with remaining parts taken from reference TRBV7-6 and TRBJ2-7, reads GAGVSQSPRYKVTKRGQDVALRCDPISGHVSLYWYRQALGQGPEFLTYFNYEAQQDKSGLPNDRFSAERPEGSISTLTIQRTEQRDSAMYRCASSPRTLDRGYEQYFGPGTRLTVT.